One T cell receptor (beta chain) is described in this entry. The CDR3 spans 14 residues. Germline CDR1 and CDR2: SGHRS and YFSETQ. With 0 bases clipped from V and 7 bases from J, the junction kept 4 bases outside the gene matches. The data were obtained in a study of shared clonotypes between healthy human individuals. Sequenced by immunoSEQ multiplex PCR; TCRdb stores in-frame clones only, minus some. Of about 2 million clones detected, 85% to 95% appear once; the ten largest clones hold under 0.15%. Sequenced input: naive CD4+ T cells sorted from blood. Stated subset: CD45RA+ positively selected. The source of this sequence is a man aged 18 to 30 in good health. J is TRBJ1-5 and V is TRBV5-1, with 7 bases identical to TRBD1. CDR3 nucleotides: TGCGCCAGCAGCTTGGGACAGGGTGAACAGCCCCAGCATTTT. It encodes CASSLGQGEQPQHF.